This entry concerns a single T cell receptor beta chain. The germline V gene has CDR1 SNHLY and CDR2 FYNNEI. The CDR3 sequence is 13 residues long. The data were produced by immunoSEQ multiplex PCR, yet TCRdb's version contains in-frame clones alone and is incomplete. The profile shows about 60,000 clones, 70% to 80% of them singletons. The data stem from a study of memory CD4+ T cells and cytomegalovirus serostatus. The sort gate was single viable CD3+CD4+CD8-CD45RO+ cells for memory CD4+ T cells. The source material was memory CD4+ T cells from blood. The TCR was taken from an adult in good health and CMV-seropositive. The chain joins TRBV2 to TRBJ2-1, with 9 bases matching TRBD1. The CDR3: CAARGTGFNEQFF. In DNA form, the CDR3 reads TGTGCAGCCCGAGGGACAGGGTTCAATGAGCAGTTCTTC.